This T cell receptor beta chain derives from a study of blood T cell repertoires in COVID-19. The overall study: Spain, Italy and the United States supplied samples that represented acute and convalescent COVID-19.

The V gene lost 1 base and the J gene lost 1 base, with 8 bases spanning the gap. Germline V CDR1 and CDR2: SGHTA, FQGNSA. CDR3 size: 14 residues. The data were produced by immunoSEQ multiplex PCR, yet TCRdb's version contains in-frame clones alone and is incomplete. This sample has 150,000 to 200,000 clones, with 86% found just once. This clone showed up just a few times. The chain uses TRBV7-2 and TRBJ2-7; D is possibly TRBD1 (5 bases). The sequencing input was peripheral blood. The source is a man aged 55-75 years with acute or convalescent COVID-19. The CDR3 protein is CASSLGTGSYEQYF. In DNA form, the CDR3 reads TGTGCCAGCAGCTTAGGAACAGGTTCCTACGAGCAGTACTTC.